The T cell receptor beta chain under discussion was sequenced for a study of siplizumab effects on memory and regulatory T cells. Between the trimmed V and J ends, which lost 5 bases and 4 bases, there was a span of 19 bases. Per germline, CDR1 SEHNR and CDR2 FQNEAQ (reference sequence). The CDR3 totals 16 residues. Only in-frame clones appear in the TCRdb table, and some are missing; sequencing was by immunoSEQ multiplex PCR. The sample includes around 110,000 clones, roughly 94% seen only once; the top ten take roughly 1.7%. This clone has just one count. The clonotype originates from a human donor in good health. The rearrangement uses TRBV7-9 and TRBJ2-3; D is uncertain. The sequencing sample was made of non-Treg CD4+ T cells sorted from blood. CDR3 DNA sequence: TGTGCCAGCAGCCCGGGTGTATCTATCTACTCAGATACGCAGTATTTT. Amino acids: CASSPGVSIYSDTQYF.